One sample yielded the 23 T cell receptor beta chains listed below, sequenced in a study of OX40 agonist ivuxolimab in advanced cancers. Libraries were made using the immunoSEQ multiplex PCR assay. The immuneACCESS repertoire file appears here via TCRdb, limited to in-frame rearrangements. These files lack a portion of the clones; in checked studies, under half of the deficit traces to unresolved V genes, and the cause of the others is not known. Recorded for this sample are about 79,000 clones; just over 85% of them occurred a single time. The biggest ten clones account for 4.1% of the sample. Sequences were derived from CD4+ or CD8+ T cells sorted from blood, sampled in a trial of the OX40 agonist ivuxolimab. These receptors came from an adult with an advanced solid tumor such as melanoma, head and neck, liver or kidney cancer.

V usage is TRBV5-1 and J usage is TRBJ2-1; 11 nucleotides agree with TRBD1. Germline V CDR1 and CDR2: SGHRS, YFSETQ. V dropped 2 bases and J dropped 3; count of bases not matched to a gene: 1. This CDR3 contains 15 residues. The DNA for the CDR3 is TGCGCCAGCAGCTTTGGGACAGGGGGCTACAATGAGCAGTTCTTC. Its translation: CASSFGTGGYNEQFF.

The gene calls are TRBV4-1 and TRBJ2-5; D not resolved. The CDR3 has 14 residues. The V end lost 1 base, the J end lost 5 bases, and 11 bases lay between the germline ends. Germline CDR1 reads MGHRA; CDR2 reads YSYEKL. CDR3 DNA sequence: TGCGCCAGCAGCCAAGGGGAATTGGGGGAGACCCAGTACTTC. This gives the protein CASSQGELGETQYF.

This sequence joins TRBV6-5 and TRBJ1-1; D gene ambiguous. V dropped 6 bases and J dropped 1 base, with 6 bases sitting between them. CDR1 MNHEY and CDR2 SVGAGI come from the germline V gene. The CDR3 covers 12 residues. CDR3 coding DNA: TGTGCCAGCAGCGGCACGAACACTGAAGCTTTCTTT. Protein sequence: CASSGTNTEAFF.

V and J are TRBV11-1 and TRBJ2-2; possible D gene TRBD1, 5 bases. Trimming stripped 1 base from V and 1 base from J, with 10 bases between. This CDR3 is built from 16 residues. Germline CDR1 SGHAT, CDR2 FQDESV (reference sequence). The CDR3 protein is CASSLDRSGNTGELFF. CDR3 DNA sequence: TGTGCCAGCAGCTTAGACAGGTCTGGGAACACCGGGGAGCTGTTTTTT.

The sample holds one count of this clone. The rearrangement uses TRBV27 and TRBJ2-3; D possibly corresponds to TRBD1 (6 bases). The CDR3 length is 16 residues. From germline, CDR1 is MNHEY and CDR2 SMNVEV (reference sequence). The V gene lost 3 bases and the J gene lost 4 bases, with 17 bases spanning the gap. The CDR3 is CASSLSQGWGPDTQYF. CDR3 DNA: TGTGCCAGCAGTTTGAGTCAGGGATGGGGGCCAGATACGCAGTATTTT.

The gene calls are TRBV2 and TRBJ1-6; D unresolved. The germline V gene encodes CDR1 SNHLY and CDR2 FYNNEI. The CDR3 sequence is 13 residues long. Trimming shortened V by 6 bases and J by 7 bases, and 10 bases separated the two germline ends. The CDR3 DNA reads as TGTGCCAGCAGCCTCCAAGGCAATTCACCCCTCCACTTT. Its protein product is CASSLQGNSPLHF. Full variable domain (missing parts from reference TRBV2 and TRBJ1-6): EPEVTQTPSHQVTQMGQEVILRCVPISNHLYFYWYRQILGQKVEFLVSFYNNEISEKSEIFDDQFSVERPDGSNFTLKIRSTKLEDSAMYFCASSLQGNSPLHFGNGTRLTVT.

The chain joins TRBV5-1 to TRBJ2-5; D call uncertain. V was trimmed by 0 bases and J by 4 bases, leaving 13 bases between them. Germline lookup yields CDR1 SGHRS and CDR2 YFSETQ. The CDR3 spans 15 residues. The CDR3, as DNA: TGCGCCAGCAGCTTGGGGGTGACTGTGGGAGAGACCCAGTACTTC. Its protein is CASSLGVTVGETQYF. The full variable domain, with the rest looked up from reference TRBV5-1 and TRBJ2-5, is KAGVTQTPRYLIKTRGQQVTLSCSPISGHRSVSWYQQTPGQGLQFLFEYFSETQRNKGNFPGRFSGRQFSNSRSEMNVSTLELGDSALYLCASSLGVTVGETQYFGPGTRLLVL.

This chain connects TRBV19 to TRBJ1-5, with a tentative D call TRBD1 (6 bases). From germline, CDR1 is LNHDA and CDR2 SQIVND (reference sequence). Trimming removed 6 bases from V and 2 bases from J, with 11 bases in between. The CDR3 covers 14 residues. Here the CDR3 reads CASSQGNGNQPQHF. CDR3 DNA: TGTGCCAGTAGCCAGGGGAATGGCAATCAGCCCCAGCATTTT.

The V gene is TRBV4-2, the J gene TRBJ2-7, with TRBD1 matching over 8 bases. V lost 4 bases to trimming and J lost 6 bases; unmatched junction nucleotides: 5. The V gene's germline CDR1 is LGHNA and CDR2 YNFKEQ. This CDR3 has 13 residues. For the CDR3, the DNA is TGTGCCAGCAGCCGGCTAGACAGGGGCGAGCAGTACTTC. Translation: CASSRLDRGEQYF.

CDR3 sequence reads: CASSYERGTYNEQFF. For the CDR3, the DNA is TGTGCCAGCAGTTACGAGCGGGGGACTTACAATGAGCAGTTCTTC. This sequence joins TRBV6-5 and TRBJ2-1, with TRBD2 matching 8 bases. The trim removed 2 bases at V and 4 bases at J, leaving 4 bases unmatched. Germline V gene lookup returns CDR1 MNHEY and CDR2 SVGAGI. CDR3 length equals 15 residues.

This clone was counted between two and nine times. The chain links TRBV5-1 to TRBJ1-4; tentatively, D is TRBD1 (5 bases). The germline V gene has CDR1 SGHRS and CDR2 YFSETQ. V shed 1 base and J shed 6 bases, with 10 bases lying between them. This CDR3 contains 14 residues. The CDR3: CASSLRQSDEKLFF. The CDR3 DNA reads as TGCGCCAGCAGCTTGAGACAGAGTGATGAAAAACTGTTTTTT.

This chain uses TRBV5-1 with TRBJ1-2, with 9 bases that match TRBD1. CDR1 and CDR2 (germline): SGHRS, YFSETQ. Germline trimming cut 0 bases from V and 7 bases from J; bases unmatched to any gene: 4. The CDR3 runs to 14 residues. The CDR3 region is CASSLETGGGGYTF. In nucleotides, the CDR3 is TGCGCCAGCAGCTTGGAGACAGGGGGTGGTGGCTACACCTTC.

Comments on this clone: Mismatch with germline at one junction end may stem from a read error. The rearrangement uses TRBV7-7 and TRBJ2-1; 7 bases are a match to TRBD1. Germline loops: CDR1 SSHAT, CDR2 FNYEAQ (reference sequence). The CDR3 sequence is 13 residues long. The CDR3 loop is CASSLVRGNEQFF. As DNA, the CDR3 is TGTGCTAGCAGCTTAGTCAGGGGGAATGAGCAGTTCTTC.

CDR3: CASSNRATDTQYF. The DNA of the CDR3 is TGTGCCAGTAGTAACCGGGCCACAGATACGCAGTATTTT. The chain is built from TRBV19 and TRBJ2-3; D gene unclear. Between the trimmed V and J ends, which lost 4 bases and 2 bases, there was a span of 7 bases. Per the germline V gene, CDR1 is LNHDA and CDR2 is SQIVND (reference sequence). This CDR3 has 13 amino acids.

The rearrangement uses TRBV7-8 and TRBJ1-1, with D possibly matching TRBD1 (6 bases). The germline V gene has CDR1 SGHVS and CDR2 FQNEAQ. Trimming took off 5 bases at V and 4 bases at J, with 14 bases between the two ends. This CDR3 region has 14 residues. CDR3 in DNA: TGTGCCAGCAGCGTACAGGGTAGGCCCACTGAAGCTTTCTTT. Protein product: CASSVQGRPTEAFF.

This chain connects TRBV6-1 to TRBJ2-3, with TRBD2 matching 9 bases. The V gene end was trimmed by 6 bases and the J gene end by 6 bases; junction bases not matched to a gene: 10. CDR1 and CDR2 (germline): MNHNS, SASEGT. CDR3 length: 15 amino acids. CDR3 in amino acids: CASSLLAGLRDTQYF. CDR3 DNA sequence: TGTGCCAGCAGCCTTCTAGCGGGATTACGGGATACGCAGTATTTT.

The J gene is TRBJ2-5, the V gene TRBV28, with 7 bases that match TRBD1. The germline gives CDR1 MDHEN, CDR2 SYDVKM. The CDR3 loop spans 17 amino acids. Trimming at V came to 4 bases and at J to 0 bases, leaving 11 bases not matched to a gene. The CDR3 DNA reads TGTGCCAGCAGTTGGGCAGGGGGTGGAAGGTACCAAGAGACCCAGTACTTC. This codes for CASSWAGGGRYQETQYF.

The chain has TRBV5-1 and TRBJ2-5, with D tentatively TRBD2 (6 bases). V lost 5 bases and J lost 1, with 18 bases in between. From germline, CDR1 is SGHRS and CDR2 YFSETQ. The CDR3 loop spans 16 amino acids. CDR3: CASRTLAGSLQETQYF. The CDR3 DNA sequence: TGCGCCAGCAGAACCTTGGCGGGATCCCTCCAAGAGACCCAGTACTTC.

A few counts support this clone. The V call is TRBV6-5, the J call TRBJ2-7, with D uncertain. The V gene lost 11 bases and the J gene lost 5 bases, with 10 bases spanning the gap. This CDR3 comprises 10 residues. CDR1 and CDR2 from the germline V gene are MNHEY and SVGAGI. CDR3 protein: CAVIAHEQYF. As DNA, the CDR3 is TGTGCCGTCATAGCCCACGAGCAGTACTTC.

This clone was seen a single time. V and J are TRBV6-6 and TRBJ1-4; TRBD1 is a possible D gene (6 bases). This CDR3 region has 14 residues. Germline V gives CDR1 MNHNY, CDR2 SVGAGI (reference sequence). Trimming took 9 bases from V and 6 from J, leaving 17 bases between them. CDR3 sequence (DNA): TGTGCCAGTAAACCGGGACAAGTACATGAAAAACTGTTTTTT. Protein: CASKPGQVHEKLFF.

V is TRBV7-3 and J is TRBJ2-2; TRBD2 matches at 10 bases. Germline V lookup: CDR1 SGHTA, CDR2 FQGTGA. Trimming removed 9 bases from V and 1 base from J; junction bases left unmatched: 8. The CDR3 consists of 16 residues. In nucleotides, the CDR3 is TGTGCCAGTAGCGGGGGGACCCTCGTGAACACCGGGGAGCTGTTTTTT. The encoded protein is CASSGGTLVNTGELFF. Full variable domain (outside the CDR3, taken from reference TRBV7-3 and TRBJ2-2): GAGVSQTPSNKVTEKGKYVELRCDPISGHTALYWYRQSLGQGPEFLIYFQGTGAADDSGLPNDRFFAVRPEGSVSTLKIQRTERGDSAVYLCASSGGTLVNTGELFFGEGSRLTVL.

DNA for the CDR3: TGTGCCAGCAGCTTAGTATCCGGATTCGGAGAGACCCAGTACTTC. It specifies CASSLVSGFGETQYF. The chain is built from TRBV11-2 and TRBJ2-5; D uncertain. Deletions cut 1 base from V and 4 bases from J, with 13 bases between. This CDR3 comprises 15 residues. Germline V lookup: CDR1 SGHAT, CDR2 FQNNGV.

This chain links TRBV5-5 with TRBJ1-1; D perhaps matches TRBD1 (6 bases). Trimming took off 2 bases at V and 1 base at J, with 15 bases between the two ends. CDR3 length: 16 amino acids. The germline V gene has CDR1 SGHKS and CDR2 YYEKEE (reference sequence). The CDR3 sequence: CASSFRWGAENTEAFF. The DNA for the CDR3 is TGTGCCAGCAGCTTTAGATGGGGGGCGGAGAACACTGAAGCTTTCTTT.